The T cell receptor (beta chain) under discussion was sequenced for a study of regulatory T cells in long-lasting Graves disease. Broader study findings: Comparison showed that persistent patients shared more public clonotypes (roughly 2,500) than new patients (966).

The length of the CDR3 is 13 residues. Germline assignment: CDR1 KGHSH and CDR2 LQKENI. With 5 bases removed from V and 5 bases from J, the gap between germline ends came to 12 bases. Time point of the sample: newly diagnosed GD, antithyroid drugs for less than 3 months. Researchers made the TCR library from RNA that was extracted from PBMCs. This clonotype has just a few counts. The target antigen is unknown. Arm-PCR with iRepertoire HTBI primers amplified the CDR3 regions for these TCR beta libraries. Original handling: Samples jointly harbored 60 or so TRBV and over 11 TRBJ segments. TCRdb redid the calling of the multiplex PCR reads with MiXCR, one entry per CDR3 protein. TCRdb, not the authors, supplied the V and J calls. Seen here are about 540,000 distinct CDR3 sequences, approximately 13% observed once, and the top ten hold about 10%. This same sample was also part of a study on T cells in Graves' hyperthyroidism and ophthalmopathy. That investigation notes: Researchers found most expanded thyroid clonotypes above 0.001 in blood as well. With a median lead of around 5.9 months before onset, the model predicted ophthalmopathy.

This TCR derives from a man aged 25-40 years with Graves disease. The material sequenced was peripheral blood mononuclear cells (PBMCs), taken at new diagnosis, from a patient treated with antithyroid drugs. This sequence joins TRBV18 and TRBJ2-5; tentative D call: TRBD2 (5 bases). CDR3 in amino acids: CASSSGVAETQYF. CDR3 coding DNA: TGTGCCAGCTCAAGTGGGGTAGCGGAGACCCAGTACTTC.